The clone carrying this T cell receptor (beta chain) was seen a few times. Its antigen is unknown. The sample belongs to a study of blood T cells in healthy people across ages. Study-level results: Among long-lived donors, naive CD4+ cells were more numerous and diversity higher than in aged donors. Roughly linear age-related decline in beta diversity appeared, significant by age approximately 40.

With a J-beta primer mix and a sample-barcoded 5' primer, a second PCR ran 7 to 11 cycles. Carrying 12 random nucleotides, a template-switch adaptor labeled each individual cDNA molecule. MiXCR, run by TCRdb on the 5' RACE reads, gives a single entry per CDR3 protein. Of fewer than 2,000,000 distinct CDR3 sequences in the sample, approximately 40% were seen once. Caucasian, healthy and from Russia, the donors were aged between about 6 and 90. With 3 bases removed from V and 7 bases from J, the gap between germline ends came to 10 bases. CDR1 MNHEY and CDR2 SVGAGI come from the germline V gene. The CDR3 runs 13 residues.

Source material: blood. The V and J genes are TRBV6-5 and TRBJ1-5, with D possibly TRBD1 on 5 matching bases. The receptor comes from a human donor in good health. The CDR3 sequence is CASSYRGGQPQHF. The CDR3 coding sequence is TGTGCCAGCAGTTATAGGGGAGGCCAGCCCCAGCATTTT.